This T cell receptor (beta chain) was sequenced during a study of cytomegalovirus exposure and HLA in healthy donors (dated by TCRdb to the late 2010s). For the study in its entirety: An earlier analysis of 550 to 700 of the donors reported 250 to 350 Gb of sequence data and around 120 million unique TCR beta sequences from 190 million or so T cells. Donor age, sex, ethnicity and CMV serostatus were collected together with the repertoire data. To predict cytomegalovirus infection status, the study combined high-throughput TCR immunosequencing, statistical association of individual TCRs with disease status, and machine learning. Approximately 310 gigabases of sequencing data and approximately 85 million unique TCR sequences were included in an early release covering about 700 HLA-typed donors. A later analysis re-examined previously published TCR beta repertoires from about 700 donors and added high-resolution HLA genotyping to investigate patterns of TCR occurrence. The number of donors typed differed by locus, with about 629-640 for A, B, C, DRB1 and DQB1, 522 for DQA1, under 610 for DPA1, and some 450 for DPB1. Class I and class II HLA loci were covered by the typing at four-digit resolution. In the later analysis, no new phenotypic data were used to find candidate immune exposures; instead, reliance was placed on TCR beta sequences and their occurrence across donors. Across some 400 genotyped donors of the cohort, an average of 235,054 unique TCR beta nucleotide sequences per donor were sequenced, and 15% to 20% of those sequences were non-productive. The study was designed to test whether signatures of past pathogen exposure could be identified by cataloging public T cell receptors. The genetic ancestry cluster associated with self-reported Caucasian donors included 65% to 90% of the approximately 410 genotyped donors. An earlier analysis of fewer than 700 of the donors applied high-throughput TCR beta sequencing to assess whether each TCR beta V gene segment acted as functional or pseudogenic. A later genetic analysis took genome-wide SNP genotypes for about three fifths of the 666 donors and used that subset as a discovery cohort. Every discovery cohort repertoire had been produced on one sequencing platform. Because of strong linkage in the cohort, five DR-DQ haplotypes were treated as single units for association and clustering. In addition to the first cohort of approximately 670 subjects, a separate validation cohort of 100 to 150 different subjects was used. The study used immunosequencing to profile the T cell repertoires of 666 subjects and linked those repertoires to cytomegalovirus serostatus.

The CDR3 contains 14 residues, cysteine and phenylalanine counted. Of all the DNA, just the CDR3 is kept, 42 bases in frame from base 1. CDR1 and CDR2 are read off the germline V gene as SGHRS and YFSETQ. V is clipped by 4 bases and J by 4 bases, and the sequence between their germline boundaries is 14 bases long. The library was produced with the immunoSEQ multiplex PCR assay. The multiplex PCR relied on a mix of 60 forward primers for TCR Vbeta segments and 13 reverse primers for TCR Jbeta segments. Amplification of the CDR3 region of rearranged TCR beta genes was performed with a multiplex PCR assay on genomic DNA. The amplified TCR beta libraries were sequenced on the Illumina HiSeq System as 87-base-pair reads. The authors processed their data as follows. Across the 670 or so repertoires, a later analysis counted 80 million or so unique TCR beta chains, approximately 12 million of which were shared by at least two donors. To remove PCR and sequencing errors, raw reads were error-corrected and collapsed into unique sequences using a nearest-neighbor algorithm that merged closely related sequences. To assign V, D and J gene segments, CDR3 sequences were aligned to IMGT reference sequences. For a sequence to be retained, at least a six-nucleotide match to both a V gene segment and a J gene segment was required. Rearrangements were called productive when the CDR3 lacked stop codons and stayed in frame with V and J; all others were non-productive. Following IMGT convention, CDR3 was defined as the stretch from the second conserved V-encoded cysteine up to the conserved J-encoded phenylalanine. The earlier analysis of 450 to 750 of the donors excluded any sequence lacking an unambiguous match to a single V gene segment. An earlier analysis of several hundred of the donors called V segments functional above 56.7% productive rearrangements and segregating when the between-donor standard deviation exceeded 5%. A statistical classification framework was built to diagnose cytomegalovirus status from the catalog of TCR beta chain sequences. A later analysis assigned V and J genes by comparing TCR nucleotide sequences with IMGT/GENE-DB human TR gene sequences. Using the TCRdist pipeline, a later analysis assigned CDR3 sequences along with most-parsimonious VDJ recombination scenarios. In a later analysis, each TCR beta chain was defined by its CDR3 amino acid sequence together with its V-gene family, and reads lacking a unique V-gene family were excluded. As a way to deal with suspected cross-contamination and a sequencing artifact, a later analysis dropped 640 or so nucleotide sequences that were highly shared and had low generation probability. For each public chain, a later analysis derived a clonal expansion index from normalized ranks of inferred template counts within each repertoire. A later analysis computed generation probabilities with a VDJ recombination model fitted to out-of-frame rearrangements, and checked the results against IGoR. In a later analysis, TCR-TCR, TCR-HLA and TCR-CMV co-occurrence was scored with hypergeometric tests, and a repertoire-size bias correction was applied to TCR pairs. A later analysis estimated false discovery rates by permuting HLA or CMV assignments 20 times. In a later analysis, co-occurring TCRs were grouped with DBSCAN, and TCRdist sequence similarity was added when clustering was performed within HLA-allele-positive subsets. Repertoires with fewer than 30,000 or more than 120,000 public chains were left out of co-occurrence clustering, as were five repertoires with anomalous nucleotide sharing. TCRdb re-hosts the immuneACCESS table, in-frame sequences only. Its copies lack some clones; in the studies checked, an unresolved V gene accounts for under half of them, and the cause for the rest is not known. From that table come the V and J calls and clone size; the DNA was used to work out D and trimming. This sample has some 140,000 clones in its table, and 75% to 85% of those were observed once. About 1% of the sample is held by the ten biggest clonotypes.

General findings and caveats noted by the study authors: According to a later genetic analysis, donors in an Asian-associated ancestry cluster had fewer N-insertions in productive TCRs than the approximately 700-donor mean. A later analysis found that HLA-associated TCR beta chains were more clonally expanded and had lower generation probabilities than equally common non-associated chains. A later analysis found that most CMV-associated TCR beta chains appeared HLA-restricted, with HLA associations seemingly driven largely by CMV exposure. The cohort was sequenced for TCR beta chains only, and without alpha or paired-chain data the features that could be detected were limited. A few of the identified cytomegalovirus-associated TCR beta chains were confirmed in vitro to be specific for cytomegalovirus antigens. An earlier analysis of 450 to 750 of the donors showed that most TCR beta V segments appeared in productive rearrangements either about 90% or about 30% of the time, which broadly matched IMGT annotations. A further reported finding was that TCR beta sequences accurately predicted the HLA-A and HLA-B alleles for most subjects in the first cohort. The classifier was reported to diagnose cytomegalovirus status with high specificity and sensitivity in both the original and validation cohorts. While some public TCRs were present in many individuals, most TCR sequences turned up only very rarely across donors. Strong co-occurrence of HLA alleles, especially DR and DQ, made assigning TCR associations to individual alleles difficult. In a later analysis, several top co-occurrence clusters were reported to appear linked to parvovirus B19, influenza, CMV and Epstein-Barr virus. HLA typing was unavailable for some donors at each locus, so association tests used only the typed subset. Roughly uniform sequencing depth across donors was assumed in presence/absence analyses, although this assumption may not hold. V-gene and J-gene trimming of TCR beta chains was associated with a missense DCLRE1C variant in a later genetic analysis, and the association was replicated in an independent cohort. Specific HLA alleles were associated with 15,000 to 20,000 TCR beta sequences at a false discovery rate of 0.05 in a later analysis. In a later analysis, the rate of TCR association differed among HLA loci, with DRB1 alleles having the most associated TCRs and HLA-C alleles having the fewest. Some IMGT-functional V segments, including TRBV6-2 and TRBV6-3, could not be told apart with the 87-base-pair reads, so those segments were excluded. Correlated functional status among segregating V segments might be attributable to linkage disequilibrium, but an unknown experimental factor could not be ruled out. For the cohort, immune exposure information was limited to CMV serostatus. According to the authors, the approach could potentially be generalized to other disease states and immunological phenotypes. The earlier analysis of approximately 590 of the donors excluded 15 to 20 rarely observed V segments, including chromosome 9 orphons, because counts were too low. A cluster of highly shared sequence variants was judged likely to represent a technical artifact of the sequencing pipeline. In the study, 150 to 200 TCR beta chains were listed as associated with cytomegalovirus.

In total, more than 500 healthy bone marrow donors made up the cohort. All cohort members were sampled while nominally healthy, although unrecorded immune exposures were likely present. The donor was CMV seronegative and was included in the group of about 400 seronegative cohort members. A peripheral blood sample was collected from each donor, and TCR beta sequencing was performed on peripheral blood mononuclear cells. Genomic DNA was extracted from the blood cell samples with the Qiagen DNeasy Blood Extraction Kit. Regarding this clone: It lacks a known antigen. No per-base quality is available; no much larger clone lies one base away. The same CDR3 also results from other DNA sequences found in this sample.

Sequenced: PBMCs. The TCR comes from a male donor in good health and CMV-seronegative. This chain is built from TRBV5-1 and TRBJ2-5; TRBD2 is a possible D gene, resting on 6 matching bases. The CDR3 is CASSEGGSGETQYF. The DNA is TGCGCCAGCAGCGAGGGCGGTAGCGGAGAGACCCAGTACTTC.